This is a list of T cell receptor beta chains from one sample in a study of T cells expressing NK-cell markers. Using the 5' RACE reads, TCRdb records one entry per CDR3 protein without DNA. This sample contains about 260,000 distinct CDR3 sequences. The sample consisted of blood T cells: a sorted CD56 or NKG2C T cell subset, CD4+ or CD8+ T cells, or bulk PBMC T cells (not recorded which). All receptors derive from a man in his late teens or twenties in good health. The CDR3 runs from the conserved cysteine through the conserved F or W.

TRBV24-1	TRBJ2-1	CAANDVRDEQFF
TRBV12-3/TRBV12-4	TRBJ2-6	CASSLGVALSSGANVLTF
TRBV29-1	TRBJ2-1	CSAPNRDLSYNEQFF
TRBV6-1	TRBJ2-7	CASVELAGVGEQYF
TRBV12-3/TRBV12-4	TRBJ1-6	CASSGTENNSPLHF
TRBV20-1	TRBJ2-7	CSAPGQGVQYF
TRBV11-3	TRBJ1-1	CASSPSADTEAFF
TRBV5-6	TRBJ2-7	CASSYGTGVSYEQYF
TRBV7-6	TRBJ2-3	CASSSRPTGLDFADTQYF
TRBV2	TRBJ1-5	CASGTNQPQHF
TRBV5-1	TRBJ2-1	CASSPDRVYNEQFF
TRBV29-1	TRBJ2-3	CSVVAGGTDTQYF
TRBV6-5	TRBJ1-1	CASSYGEADTEAFF
TRBV21-1	TRBJ2-5	CASSKAQTAQETQYF
TRBV18	TRBJ1-5	CASSNDRNQPQHF
TRBV20-1	TRBJ1-5	CSARDSGSNQPQHF
TRBV20-1	TRBJ2-7	CSASDPTGSYEQYF
TRBV12-3/TRBV12-4	TRBJ1-5	CASSRQGDQPQHF
TRBV29-1	TRBJ1-1	CSLTTVRYTEAFF
TRBV29-1	TRBJ2-3	CSVDGLAGDTDTQYF
TRBV20-1	TRBJ2-1	CSAGTINNEQFF
TRBV5-4	TRBJ2-1	CASSLGGTDYGNEQFF
TRBV6-2/TRBV6-3	TRBJ2-7	CASTNSVYEQYF
TRBV20-1	TRBJ2-1	CSARDDGVTYNEQFF
TRBV11-2	TRBJ2-7	CASSLVAGAGYEQYF
TRBV25-1	TRBJ2-7	CASSDTRLAGNEQYF